Given below is one T cell receptor beta chain in context. Antigen unknown. Generated by immunoSEQ multiplex PCR, the TCRdb table keeps only in-frame clones and is missing some. This sample has about 2.1 million clones, with just under 95% found just once. This specimen belongs to a study of shared clonotypes between healthy human individuals. Study details: Every donor yielded three CD4 naive, three CD4 memory, two CD8 naive and one CD8 memory plate. Study results and limitations: Naive subsets generally exceeded memory subsets in estimated richness.

Selected positively for CCR7 and CD45RO-negative, naive CD8 cells excluded terminally differentiated effector memory CD45RA+ cells. V lost 10 bases and J lost 7, with 11 bases in between. This CDR3 has 11 residues. CDR1 is ENHRY and CDR2 is SYGVKD in the germline V gene. This TCR derives from a man younger than 35 in good health. Some clones in this sample may be carry-over from other donors' samples. The sequenced material came from naive CD8+ T cells from PBMCs. This chain uses TRBV10-3 with TRBJ2-1, with no clear D. CDR3 region: CATGLGNEQFF. In nucleotides, the CDR3 is TGTGCCACCGGATTGGGGAATGAGCAGTTCTTC.